This TCR beta chain was obtained from a study of blood T cell repertoires in COVID-19. At the level of the study: From T cells, B-cell-depleted T cells, or PBMCs came the material, which was cDNA or gDNA.

Generated by immunoSEQ multiplex PCR, the TCRdb table keeps only in-frame clones and is missing some. The repertoire holds hundreds of thousands of clones, around nine tenths seen once, with about a tenth in the top ten. V shed 3 bases, J shed 0 bases, and the junction held 3 bases outside the gene matches. CDR1 is LGHNA, CDR2 YSLEER, per germline. The CDR3 consists of 15 residues. The genes are TRBV4-3 and TRBJ2-7; 9 nucleotides line up with TRBD1. The sample consisted of PBMCs or T cells enriched from blood (not recorded which). This receptor was obtained from a woman aged 45 to 65 who had recovered from COVID-19. In nucleotides, the CDR3 is TGCGCCAGCAGCCACCGGACAGGGGACTCCTACGAGCAGTACTTC. It yields the protein CASSHRTGDSYEQYF.